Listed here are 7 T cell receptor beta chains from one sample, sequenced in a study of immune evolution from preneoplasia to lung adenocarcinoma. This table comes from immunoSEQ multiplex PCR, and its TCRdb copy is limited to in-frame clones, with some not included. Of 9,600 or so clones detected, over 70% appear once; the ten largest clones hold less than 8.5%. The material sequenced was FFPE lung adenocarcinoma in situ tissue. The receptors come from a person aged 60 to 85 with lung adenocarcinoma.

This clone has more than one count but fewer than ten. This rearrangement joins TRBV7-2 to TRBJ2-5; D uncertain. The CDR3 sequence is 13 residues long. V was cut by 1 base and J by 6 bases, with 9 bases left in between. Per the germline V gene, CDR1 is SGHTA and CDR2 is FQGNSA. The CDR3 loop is CASSLESRQTQYF. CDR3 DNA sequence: TGTGCCAGCAGCTTAGAGAGTCGTCAGACCCAGTACTTC.

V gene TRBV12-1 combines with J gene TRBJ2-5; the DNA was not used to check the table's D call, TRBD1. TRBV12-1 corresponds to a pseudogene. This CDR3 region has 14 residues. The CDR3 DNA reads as TGTGCCAGCAGCTTCCCGGAAAGGGGAGAGACCCAGTACTTC. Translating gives CASSFPERGETQYF.

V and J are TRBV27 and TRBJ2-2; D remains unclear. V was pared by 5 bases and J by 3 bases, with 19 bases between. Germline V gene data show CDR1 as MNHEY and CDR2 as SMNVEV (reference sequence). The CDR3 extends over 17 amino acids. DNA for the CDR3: TGTGCCAGCAGTCCCTCCGTGACGGCAGGACACACCGGGGAGCTGTTTTTT. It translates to CASSPSVTAGHTGELFF.

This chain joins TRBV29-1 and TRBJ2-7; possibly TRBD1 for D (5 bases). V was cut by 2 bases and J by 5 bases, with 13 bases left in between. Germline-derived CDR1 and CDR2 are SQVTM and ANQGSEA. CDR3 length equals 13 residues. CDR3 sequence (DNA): TGCAGCGTTGAAATCCCCCCAGGGAACGAGCAGTACTTC. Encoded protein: CSVEIPPGNEQYF.

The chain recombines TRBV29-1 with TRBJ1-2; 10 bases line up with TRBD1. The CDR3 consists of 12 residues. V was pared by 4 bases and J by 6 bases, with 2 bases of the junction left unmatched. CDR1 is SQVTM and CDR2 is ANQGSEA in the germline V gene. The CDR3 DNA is TGCAGCGTTGGACAGGGGGCAGATGGCTACACCTTC. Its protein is CSVGQGADGYTF.

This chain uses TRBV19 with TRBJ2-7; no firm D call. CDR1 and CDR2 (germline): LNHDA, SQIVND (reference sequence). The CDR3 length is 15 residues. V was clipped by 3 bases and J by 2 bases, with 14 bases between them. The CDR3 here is CASSMSPDPTYEQYF. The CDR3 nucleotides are TGTGCCAGTAGTATGTCGCCGGACCCTACCTACGAGCAGTACTTC.

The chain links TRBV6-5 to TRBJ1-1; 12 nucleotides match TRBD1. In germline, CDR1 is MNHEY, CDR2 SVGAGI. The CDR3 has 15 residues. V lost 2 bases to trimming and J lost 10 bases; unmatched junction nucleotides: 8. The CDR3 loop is CASSYGGTGGSGAFF. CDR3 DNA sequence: TGTGCCAGCAGTTACGGTGGGACAGGGGGCTCAGGAGCTTTCTTT.